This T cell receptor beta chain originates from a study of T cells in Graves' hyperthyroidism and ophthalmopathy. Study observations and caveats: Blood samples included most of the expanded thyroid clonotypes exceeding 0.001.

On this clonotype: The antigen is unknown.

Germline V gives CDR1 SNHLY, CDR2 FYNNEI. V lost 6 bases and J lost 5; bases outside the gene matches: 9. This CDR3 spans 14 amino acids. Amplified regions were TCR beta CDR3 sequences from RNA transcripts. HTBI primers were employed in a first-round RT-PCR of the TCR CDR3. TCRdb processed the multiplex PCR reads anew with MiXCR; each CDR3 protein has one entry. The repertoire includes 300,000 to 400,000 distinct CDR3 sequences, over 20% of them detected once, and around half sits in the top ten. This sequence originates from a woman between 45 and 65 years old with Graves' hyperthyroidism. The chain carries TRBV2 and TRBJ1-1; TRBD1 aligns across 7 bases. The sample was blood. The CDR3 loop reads CASRRNRGETEAFF. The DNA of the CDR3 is TGTGCCAGCAGAAGAAACAGGGGAGAAACTGAAGCTTTCTTT.